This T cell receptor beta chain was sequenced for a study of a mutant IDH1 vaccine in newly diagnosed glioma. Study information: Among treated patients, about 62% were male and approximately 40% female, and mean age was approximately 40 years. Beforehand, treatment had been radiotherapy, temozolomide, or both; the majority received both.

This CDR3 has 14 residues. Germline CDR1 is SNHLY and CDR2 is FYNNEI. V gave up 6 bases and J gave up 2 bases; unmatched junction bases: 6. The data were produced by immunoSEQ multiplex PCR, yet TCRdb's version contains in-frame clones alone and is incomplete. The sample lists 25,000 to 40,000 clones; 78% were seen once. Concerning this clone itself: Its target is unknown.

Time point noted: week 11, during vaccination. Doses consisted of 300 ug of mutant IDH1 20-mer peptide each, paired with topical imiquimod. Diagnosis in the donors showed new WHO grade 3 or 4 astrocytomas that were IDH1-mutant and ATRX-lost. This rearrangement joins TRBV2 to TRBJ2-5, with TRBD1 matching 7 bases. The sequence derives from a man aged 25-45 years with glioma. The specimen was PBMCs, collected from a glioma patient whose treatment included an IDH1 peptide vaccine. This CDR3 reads CASRPGQLQETQYF. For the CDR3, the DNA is TGTGCCAGCAGACCGGGACAGCTGCAAGAGACCCAGTACTTC.